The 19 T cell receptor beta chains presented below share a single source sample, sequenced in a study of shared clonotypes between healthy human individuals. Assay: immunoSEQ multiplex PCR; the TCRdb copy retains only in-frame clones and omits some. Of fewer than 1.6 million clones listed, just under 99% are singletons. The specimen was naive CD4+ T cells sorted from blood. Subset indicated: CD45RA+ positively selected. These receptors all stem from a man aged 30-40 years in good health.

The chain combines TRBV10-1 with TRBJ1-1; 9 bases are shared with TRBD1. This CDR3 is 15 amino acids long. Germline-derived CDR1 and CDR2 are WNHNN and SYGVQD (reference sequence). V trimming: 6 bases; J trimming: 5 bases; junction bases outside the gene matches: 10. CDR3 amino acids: CASSQDRGRWTEAFF. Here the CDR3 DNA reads TGCGCCAGCAGCCAAGACAGGGGGAGATGGACTGAAGCTTTCTTT.

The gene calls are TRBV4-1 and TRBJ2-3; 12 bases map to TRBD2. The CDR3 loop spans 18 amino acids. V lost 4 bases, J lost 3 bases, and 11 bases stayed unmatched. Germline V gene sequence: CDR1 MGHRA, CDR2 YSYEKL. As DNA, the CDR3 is TGCGCCAGCAGCCCAGGACTAGCGGGGATAGCAGTGACAGATACGCAGTATTTT. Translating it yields CASSPGLAGIAVTDTQYF.

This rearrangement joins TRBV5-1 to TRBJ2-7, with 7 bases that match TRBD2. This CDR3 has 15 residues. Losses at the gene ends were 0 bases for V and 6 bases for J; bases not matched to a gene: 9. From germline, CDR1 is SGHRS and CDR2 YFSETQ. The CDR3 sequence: CASSLVKREEGEQYF. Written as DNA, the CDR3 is TGCGCCAGCAGCTTGGTAAAGCGGGAAGAGGGCGAGCAGTACTTC.

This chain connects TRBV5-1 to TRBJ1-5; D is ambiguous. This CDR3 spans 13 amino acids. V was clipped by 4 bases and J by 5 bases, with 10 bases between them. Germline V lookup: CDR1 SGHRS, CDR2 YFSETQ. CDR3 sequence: CASSPTADQPQHF. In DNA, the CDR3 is TGCGCCAGCAGCCCGACCGCTGATCAGCCCCAGCATTTT.

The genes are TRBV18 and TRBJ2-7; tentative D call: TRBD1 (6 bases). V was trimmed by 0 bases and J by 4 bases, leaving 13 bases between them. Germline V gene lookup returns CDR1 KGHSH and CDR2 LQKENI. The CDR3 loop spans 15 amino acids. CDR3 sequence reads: CASSPPTGTRYEQYF. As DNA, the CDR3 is TGTGCCAGCTCACCACCTACCGGGACACGGTACGAGCAGTACTTC.

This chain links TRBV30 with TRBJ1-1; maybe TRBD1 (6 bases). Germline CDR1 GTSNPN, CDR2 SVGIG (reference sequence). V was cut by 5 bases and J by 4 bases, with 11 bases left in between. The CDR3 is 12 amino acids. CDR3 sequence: CAWDRSVTEAFF. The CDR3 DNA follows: TGTGCCTGGGACAGGAGCGTCACTGAAGCTTTCTTT.

CDR3 in DNA: TGTGCCAGCAGTTTAATCCCGAGCTCCTACAATGAGCAGTTCTTC. This encodes CASSLIPSSYNEQFF. The rearrangement uses TRBV28 and TRBJ2-1; D gene uncertain. Trimming took off 2 bases at V and 0 bases at J, with 8 bases between the two ends. The germline V gene has CDR1 MDHEN and CDR2 SYDVKM. This CDR3 region has 15 residues.

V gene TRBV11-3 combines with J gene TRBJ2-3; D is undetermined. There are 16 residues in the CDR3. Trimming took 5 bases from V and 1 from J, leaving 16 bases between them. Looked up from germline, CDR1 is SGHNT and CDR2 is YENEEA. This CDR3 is CASSTRMGRGTDTQYF. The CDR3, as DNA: TGTGCCAGCAGCACCAGGATGGGTAGGGGCACAGATACGCAGTATTTT.

CDR3 nucleotide sequence: TGTGCCAGCAGCTCAACAGGGAGGCGGGGAATGCGCACTGAAGCTTTCTTT. As protein: CASSSTGRRGMRTEAFF. The chain has TRBV7-9 and TRBJ1-1; D might be TRBD1 (6 bases). The CDR3 length is 17 residues. V shed 4 bases and J shed 4 bases, with 22 bases lying between them. Germline CDR1 reads SEHNR; CDR2 reads FQNEAQ (reference sequence). The variable domain in full, completed from reference TRBV7-9 and TRBJ1-1, reads DTGVSQNPRHKITKRGQNVTFRCDPISEHNRLYWYRQTLGQGPEFLTYFQNEAQLEKSRLLSDRFSAERPKGSFSTLEIQRTEQGDSAMYLCASSSTGRRGMRTEAFFGQGTRLTVV.

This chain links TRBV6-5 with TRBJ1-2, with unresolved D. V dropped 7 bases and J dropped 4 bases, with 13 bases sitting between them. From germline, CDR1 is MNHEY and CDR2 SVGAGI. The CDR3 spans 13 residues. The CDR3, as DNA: TGTGCCAGCACCCCCGGGTTCAGCTATGGCTACACCTTC. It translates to CASTPGFSYGYTF.

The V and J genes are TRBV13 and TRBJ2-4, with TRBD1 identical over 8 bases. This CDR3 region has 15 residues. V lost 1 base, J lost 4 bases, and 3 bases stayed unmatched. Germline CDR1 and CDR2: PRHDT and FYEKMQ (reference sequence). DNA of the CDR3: TGTGCCAGCAGCTTAGTGCAGGGGGCTAAAAACATTCAGTACTTC. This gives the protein CASSLVQGAKNIQYF. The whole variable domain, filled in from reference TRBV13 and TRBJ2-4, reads AAGVIQSPRHLIKEKRETATLKCYPIPRHDTVYWYQQGPGQDPQFLISFYEKMQSDKGSIPDRFSAQQFSDYHSELNMSSLELGDSALYFCASSLVQGAKNIQYFGAGTRLSVL.

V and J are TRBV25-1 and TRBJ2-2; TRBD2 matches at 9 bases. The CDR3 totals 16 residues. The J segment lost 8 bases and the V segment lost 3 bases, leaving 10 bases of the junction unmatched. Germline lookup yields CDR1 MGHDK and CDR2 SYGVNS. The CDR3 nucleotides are TGTGCCAGCAGTGACCATGCAATAGCGGGAGTGGGGGAGCTGTTTTTT. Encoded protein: CASSDHAIAGVGELFF.

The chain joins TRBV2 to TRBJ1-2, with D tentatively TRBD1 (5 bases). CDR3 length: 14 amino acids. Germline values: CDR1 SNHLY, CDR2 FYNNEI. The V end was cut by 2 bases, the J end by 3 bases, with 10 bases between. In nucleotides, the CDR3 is TGTGCCAGCAGTGAATATGGGGGTGACTATGGCTACACCTTC. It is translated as CASSEYGGDYGYTF. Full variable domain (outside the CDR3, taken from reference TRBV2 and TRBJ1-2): EPEVTQTPSHQVTQMGQEVILRCVPISNHLYFYWYRQILGQKVEFLVSFYNNEISEKSEIFDDQFSVERPDGSNFTLKIRSTKLEDSAMYFCASSEYGGDYGYTFGSGTRLTVV.

CDR3 DNA sequence: TGTGCCAGTAGTATGGCAGGTGGGGACGAGCAGTACTTC. Translation: CASSMAGGDEQYF. The chain couples TRBV19 to TRBJ2-7, with D uncertain. The CDR3 totals 13 residues. Germline CDR1 reads LNHDA; CDR2 reads SQIVND (reference sequence). V was clipped by 3 bases and J by 5 bases, with 11 bases between them.

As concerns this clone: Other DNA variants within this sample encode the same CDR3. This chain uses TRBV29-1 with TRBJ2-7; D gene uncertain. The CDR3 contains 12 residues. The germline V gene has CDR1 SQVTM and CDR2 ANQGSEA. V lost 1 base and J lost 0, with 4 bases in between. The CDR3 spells CSVEGSSYEQYF. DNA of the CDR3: TGCAGCGTTGAAGGCAGCTCCTACGAGCAGTACTTC.

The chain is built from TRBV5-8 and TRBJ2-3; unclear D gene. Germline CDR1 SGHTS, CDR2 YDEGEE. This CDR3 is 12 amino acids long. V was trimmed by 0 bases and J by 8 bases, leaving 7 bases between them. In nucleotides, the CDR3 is TGTGCCAGCAGCTTGGCCGCGGTTACGCAGTATTTT. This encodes CASSLAAVTQYF.

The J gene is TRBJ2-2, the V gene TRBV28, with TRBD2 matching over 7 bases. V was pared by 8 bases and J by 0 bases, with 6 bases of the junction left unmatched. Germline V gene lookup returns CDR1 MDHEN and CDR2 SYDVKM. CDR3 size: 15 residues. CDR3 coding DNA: TGTGCCAGCGCGGGAGCTCCTGCGAACACCGGGGAGCTGTTTTTT. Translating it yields CASAGAPANTGELFF.

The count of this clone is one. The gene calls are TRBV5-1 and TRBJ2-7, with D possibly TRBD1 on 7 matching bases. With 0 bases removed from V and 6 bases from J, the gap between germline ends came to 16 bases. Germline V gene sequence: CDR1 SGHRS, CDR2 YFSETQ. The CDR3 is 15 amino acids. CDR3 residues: CASSLDGRGVREQYF. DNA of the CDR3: TGCGCCAGCAGCTTGGATGGCAGGGGGGTGCGCGAGCAGTACTTC. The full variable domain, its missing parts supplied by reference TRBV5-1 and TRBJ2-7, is KAGVTQTPRYLIKTRGQQVTLSCSPISGHRSVSWYQQTPGQGLQFLFEYFSETQRNKGNFPGRFSGRQFSNSRSEMNVSTLELGDSALYLCASSLDGRGVREQYFGPGTRLTVT.

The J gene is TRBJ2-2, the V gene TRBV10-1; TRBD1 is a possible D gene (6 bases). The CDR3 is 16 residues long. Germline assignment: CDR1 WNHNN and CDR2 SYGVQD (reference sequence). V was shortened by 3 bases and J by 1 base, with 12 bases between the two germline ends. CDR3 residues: CASSDPDRKNTGELFF. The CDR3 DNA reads TGCGCCAGCAGTGACCCCGACAGGAAGAACACCGGGGAGCTGTTTTTT.